This T cell receptor (beta chain) is drawn from a study of T cell responses to AZD1222 COVID-19 vaccine. The overall study: The study pooled second doses at about 4 or about 12 weeks.

TCRdb's copy holds only in-frame clones and misses some; the assay was immunoSEQ multiplex PCR. The profile shows about 130,000 clones, about nine tenths of them singletons. The TCR sequence derives from an adult in good health. Source: peripheral blood, taken on day 0 of AZD1222 vaccination.

The DNA of the CDR3 is TGTGCCACAGCGAACAGGGAGCTCTACGAGCAGTACTTC. This sequence encodes CATANRELYEQYF. The chain couples TRBV2 to TRBJ2-7; possible D gene TRBD1, 6 bases. Germline V lookup: CDR1 SNHLY, CDR2 FYNNEI. The CDR3 has 13 residues. Trimming left V 10 bases short and J 3 bases short, with 16 bases between.